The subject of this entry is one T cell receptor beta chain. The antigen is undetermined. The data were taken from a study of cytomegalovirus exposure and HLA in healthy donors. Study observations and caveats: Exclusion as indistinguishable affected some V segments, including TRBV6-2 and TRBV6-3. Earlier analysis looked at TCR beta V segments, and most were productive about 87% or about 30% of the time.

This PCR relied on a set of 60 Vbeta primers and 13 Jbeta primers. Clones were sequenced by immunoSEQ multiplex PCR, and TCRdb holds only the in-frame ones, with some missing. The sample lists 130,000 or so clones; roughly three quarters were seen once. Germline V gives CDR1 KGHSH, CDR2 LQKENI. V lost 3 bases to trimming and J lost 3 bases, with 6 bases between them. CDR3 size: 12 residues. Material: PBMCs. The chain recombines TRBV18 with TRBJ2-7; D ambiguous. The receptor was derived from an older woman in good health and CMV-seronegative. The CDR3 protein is CASSPNNYEQYF. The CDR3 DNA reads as TGTGCCAGCTCACCCAACAACTACGAGCAGTACTTC.